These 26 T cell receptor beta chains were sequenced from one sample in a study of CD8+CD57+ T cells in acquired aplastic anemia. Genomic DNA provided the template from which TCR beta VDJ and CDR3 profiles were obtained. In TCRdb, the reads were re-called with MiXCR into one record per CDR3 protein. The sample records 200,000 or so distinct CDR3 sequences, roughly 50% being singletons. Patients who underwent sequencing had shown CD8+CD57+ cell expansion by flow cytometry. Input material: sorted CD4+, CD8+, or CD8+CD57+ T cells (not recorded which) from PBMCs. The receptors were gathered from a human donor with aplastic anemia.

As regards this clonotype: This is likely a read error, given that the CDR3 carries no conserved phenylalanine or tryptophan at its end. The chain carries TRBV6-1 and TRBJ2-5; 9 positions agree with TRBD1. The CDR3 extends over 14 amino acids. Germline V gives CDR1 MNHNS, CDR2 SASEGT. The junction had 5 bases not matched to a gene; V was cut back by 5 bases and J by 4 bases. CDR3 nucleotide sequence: TGTGCCAGCAGTCTTCCGGACAGGGGAGAGACCCAGTACTAC. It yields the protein CASSLPDRGETQYY.

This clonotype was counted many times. The CDR3, as DNA: TGCGCCAGCAGGTATAGCTCCTACAATGAGCAGTTCTTC. Amino acids: CASRYSSYNEQFF. The chain has TRBV5-1 and TRBJ2-1; no reliable D call. Germline values: CDR1 SGHRS, CDR2 YFSETQ. The CDR3 extends over 13 amino acids. V lost 5 bases and J 0 bases, leaving 6 bases between the germline ends.

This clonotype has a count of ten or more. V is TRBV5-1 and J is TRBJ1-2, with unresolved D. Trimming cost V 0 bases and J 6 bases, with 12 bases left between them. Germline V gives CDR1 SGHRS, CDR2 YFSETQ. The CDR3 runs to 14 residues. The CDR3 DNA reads TGCGCCAGCAGCTTGGAAAGACTGTCGGATGGCTACACCTTC. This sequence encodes CASSLERLSDGYTF.

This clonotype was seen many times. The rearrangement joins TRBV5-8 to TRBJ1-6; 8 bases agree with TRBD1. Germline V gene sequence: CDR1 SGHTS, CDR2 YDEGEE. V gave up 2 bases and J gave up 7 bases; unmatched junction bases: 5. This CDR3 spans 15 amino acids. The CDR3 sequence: CASSFSAGGNSPLHF. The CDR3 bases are TGTGCCAGCAGCTTCTCTGCAGGGGGCAATTCACCCCTCCACTTT. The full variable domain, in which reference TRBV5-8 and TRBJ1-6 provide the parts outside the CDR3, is EAGVTQSPTHLIKTRGQQATLRCSPISGHTSVYWYQQALGLGLQFLLWYDEGEERNRGNFPPRFSGRQFPNYSSELNVNALELEDSALYLCASSFSAGGNSPLHFGNGTRLTVT.

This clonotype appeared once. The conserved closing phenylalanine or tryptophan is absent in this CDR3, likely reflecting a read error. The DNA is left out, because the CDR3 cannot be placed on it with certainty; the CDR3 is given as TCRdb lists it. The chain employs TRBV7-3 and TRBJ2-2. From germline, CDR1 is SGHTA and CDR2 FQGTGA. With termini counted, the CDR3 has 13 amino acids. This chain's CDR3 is CASSLQLHRGAVV.

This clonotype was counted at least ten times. In DNA form, the CDR3 reads TGCAGTGCTAGAGCAAGACAGGGGTCCGGAGAGCAGTACTTC. This codes for CSARARQGSGEQYF. The rearrangement joins TRBV20-1 to TRBJ2-7; 8 nucleotides line up with TRBD1. Germline CDR1 and CDR2: DFQATT and SNEGSKA (reference sequence). The CDR3 spans 14 residues. V shed 1 base and J 7 bases; nucleotides not matched to a gene: 9.

CDR3 sequence reads: CSASPGTSGAPLHF. Written as DNA, the CDR3 is TGCAGTGCTAGCCCTGGGACTAGCGGGGCACCCCTCCACTTT. The chain combines TRBV20-1 with TRBJ1-6; TRBD1 is a possible D gene (5 bases). The CDR3 runs 14 residues. The V and J ends lost 3 bases and 11 bases respectively, with 17 bases between them. Looked up from germline, CDR1 is DFQATT and CDR2 is SNEGSKA (reference sequence).

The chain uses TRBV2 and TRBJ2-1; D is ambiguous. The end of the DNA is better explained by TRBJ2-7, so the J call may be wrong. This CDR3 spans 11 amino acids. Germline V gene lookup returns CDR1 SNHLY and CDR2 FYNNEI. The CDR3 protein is CASVYRQEQYF. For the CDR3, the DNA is TGTGCCAGCGTATACCGTCAAGAGCAGTACTTC.

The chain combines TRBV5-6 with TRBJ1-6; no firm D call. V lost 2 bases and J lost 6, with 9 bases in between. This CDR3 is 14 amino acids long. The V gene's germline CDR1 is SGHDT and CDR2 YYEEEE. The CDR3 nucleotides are TGTGCCAGCAGCTTAGGACGGGCTAATTCACCCCTCCACTTT. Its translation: CASSLGRANSPLHF. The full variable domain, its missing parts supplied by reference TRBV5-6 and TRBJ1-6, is DAGVTQSPTHLIKTRGQQVTLRCSPKSGHDTVSWYQQALGQGPQFIFQYYEEEERQRGNFPDRFSGHQFPNYSSELNVNALLLGDSALYLCASSLGRANSPLHFGNGTRLTVT.

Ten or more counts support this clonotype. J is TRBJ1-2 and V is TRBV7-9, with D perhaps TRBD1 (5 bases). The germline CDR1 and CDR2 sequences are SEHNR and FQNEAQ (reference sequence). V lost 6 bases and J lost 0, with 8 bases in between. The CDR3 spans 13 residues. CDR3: CASRQGANYGYTF. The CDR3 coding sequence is TGTGCCAGCAGGCAGGGCGCTAACTATGGCTACACCTTC.

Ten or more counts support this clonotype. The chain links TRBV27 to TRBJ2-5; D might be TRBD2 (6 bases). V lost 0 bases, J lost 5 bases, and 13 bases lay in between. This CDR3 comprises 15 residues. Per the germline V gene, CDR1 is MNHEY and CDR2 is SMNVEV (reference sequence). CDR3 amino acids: CASSLSGRRVETQYF. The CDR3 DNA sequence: TGTGCCAGCAGTTTATCCGGACGGAGGGTGGAGACCCAGTACTTC.

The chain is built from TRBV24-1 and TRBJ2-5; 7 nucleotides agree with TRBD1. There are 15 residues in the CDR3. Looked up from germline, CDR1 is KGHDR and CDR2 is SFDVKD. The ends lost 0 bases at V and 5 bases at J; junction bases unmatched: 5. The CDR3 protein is CATSDLDRDRETQYF. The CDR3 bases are TGTGCCACCAGTGATTTGGACAGGGATAGGGAGACCCAGTACTTC.

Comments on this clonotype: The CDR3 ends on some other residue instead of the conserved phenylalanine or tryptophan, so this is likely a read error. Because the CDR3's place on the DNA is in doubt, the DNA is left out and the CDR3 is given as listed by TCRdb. CDR3 amino acids: CASSEGTGI. The chain recombines TRBV9 with TRBJ1-1; the tabulated D call, TRBD1, remains unverified against the DNA. The CDR3 is 9 residues long, ends included. The germline V gene has CDR1 SGDLS and CDR2 YYNGEE.

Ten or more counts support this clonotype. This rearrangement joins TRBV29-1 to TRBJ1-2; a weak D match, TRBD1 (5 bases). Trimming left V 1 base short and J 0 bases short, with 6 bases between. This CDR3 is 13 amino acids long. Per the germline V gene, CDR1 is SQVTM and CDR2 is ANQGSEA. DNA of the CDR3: TGCAGCGTTGAAGCCAGGGCTAACTATGGCTACACCTTC. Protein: CSVEARANYGYTF.

The CDR3 DNA reads as TGTGCCTGGAGTCGGGGGGAGAAAGAGACCCAGTACTTC. Translation gives CAWSRGEKETQYF. The chain links TRBV30 to TRBJ2-5, with 7 bases aligning to TRBD2. Germline V gene lookup returns CDR1 GTSNPN and CDR2 SVGIG (reference sequence). The CDR3 has 13 residues. With 2 bases clipped from V and 3 bases from J, the junction kept 3 bases outside the gene matches.

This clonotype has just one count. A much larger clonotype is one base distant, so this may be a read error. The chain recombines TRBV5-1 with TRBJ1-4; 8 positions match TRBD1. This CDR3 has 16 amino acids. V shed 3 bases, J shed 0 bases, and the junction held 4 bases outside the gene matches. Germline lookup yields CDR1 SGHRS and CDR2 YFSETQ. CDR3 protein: CASSSTGEATNEKLFF. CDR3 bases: TGCGCCAGCAGCTCGACAGGGGAGGCAACTAATGAAAAACTGTTTTTT.

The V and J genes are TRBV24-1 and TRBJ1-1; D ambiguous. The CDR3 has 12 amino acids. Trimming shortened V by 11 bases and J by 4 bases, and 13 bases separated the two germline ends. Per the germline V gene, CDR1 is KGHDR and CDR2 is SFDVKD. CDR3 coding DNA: TGTGCCAACGCCACCCCGGCCACTGAAGCTTTCTTT. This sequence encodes CANATPATEAFF.

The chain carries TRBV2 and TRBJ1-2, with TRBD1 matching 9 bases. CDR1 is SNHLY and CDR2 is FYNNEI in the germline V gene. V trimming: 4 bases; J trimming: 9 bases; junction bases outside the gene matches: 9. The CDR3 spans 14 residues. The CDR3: CASSVAGQGSSYTF. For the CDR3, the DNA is TGTGCCAGCAGTGTCGCCGGACAGGGGTCGAGCTACACCTTC.

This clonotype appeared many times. CDR3 sequence reads: CASSGQNKKGYTF. Here the CDR3 DNA reads TGTGCCAGCAGTGGCCAAAACAAGAAAGGCTACACCTTC. The chain carries TRBV25-1 and TRBJ1-2, with D unresolved. Trimming removed 4 bases from V and 8 bases from J, with 14 bases in between. CDR3 length: 13 amino acids. Germline CDR1 and CDR2: MGHDK and SYGVNS.

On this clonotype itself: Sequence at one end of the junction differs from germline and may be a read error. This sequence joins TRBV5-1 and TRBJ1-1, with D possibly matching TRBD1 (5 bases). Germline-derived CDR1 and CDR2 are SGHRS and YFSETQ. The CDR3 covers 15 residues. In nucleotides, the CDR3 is TGCGCCAGCAGCTTGGAGGCAGGGATGAACACTGAAGCTCTCTTT. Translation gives CASSLEAGMNTEALF.

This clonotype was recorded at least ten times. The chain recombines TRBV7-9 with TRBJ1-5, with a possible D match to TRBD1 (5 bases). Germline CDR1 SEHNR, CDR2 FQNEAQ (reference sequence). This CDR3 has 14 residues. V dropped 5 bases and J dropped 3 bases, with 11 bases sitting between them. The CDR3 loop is CASSKGGTNQPQHF. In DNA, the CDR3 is TGTGCCAGCAGCAAAGGAGGGACCAATCAGCCCCAGCATTTT.

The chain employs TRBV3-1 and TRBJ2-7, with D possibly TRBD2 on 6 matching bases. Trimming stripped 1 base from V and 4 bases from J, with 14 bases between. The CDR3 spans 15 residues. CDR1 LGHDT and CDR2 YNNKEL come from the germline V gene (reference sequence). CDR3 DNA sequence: TGTGCCAGCAGCCAAGGCGGGCGGGGCCCTTACGAGCAGTACTTC. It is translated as CASSQGGRGPYEQYF.

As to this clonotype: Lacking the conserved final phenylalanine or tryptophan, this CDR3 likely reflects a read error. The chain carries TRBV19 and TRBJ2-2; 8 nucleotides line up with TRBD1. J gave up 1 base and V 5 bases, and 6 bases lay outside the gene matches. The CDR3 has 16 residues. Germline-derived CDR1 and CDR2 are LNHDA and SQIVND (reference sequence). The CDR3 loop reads CASSQQGQVNTGELFY. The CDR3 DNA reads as TGTGCCAGTAGTCAACAGGGACAGGTGAACACCGGGGAGCTGTTTTAT.

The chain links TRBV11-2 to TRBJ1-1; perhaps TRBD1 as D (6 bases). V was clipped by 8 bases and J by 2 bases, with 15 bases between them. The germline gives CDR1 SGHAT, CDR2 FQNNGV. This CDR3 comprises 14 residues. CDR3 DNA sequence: TGTGCCAGCCGGAACAGGGATACTAACACTGAAGCTTTCTTT. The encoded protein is CASRNRDTNTEAFF. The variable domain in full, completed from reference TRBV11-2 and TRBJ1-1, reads EAGVAQSPRYKIIEKRQSVAFWCNPISGHATLYWYQQILGQGPKLLIQFQNNGVVDDSQLPKDRFSAERLKGVDSTLKIQPAKLEDSAVYLCASRNRDTNTEAFFGQGTRLTVV.

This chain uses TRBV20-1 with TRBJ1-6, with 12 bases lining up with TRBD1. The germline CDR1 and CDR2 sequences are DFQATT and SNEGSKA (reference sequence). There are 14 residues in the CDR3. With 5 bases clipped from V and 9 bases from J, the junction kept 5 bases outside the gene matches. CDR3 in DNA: TGCAGTGCTGCCGGGACAGGGGGCCCTTCACCCCTCCACTTT. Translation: CSAAGTGGPSPLHF.

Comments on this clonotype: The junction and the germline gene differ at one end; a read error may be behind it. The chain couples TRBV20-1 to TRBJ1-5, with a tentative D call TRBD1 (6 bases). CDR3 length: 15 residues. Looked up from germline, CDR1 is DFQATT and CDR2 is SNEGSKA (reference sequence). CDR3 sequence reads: CSAYGSQGYNEPQHF. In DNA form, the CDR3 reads TGCAGTGCCTATGGCAGCCAGGGGTACAATGAGCCCCAGCATTTT.